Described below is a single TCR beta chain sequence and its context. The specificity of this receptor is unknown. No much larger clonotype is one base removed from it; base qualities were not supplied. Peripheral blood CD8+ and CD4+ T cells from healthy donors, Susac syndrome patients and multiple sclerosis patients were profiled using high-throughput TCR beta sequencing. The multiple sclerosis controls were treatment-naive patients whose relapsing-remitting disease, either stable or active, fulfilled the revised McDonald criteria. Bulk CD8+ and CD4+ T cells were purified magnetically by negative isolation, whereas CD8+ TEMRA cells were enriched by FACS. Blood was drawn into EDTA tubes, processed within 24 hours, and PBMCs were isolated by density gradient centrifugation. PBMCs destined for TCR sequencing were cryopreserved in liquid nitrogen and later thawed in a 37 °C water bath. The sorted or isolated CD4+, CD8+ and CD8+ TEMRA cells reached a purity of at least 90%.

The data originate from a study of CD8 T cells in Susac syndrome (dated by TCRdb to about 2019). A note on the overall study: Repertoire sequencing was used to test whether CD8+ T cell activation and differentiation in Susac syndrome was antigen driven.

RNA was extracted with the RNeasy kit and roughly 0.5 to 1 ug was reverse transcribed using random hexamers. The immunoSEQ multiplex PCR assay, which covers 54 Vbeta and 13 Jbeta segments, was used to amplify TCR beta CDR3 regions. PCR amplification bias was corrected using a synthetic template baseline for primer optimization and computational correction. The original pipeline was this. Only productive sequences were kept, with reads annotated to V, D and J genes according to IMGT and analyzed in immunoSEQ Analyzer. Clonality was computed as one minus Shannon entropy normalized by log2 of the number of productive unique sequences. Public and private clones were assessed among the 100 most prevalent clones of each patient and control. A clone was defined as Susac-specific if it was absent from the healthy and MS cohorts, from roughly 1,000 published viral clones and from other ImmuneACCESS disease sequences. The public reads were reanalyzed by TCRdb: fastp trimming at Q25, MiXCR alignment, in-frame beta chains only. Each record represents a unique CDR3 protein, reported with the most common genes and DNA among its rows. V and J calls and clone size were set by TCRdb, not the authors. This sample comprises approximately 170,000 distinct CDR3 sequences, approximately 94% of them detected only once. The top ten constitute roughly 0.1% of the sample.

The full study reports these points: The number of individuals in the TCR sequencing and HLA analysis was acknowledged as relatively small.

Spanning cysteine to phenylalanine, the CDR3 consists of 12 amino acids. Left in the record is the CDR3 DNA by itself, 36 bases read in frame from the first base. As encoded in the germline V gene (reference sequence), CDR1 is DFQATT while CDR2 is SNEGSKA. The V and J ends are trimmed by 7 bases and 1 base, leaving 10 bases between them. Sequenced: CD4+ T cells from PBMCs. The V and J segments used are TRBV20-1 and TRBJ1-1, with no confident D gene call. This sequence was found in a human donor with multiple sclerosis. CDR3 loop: CSVTGRNTEAFF. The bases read TGCAGTGTGACGGGGAGGAACACTGAAGCTTTCTTT.